Each of the 21 T cell receptor beta chains below was sequenced from the same sample in a study of T cell clonotyping in hematopoietic cell transplantation. Profiling relied on immunoSEQ multiplex PCR, and the TCRdb table lists in-frame clones only, not all of them. There are roughly 30,000 clones in the sample; roughly 84% occur only once, and around 1.8% lies in the top ten. Stated time point: recipient sample about 28 days before transplant, after cytoreduction. This material consisted of peripheral blood mononuclear cells, taken before stem cell transplant. The receptors originated from a man between 40 and 49 years old with acute myeloid leukemia. Some clones in this sample may be carry-over from other donors' samples.

V and J are TRBV19 and TRBJ2-3; D uncertain. CDR1 is LNHDA and CDR2 is SQIVND in the germline V gene (reference sequence). The CDR3 is 15 amino acids. With 3 bases removed from V and 0 bases from J, the gap between germline ends came to 10 bases. The CDR3 region is CASSIETKSTDTQYF. The CDR3 DNA reads as TGTGCCAGTAGTATCGAGACAAAAAGCACAGATACGCAGTATTTT.

This clone was observed a few times. V gene TRBV9 combines with J gene TRBJ2-2, with D possibly matching TRBD1 (6 bases). The germline V gene encodes CDR1 SGDLS and CDR2 YYNGEE. V shed 6 bases and J shed 3 bases, with 12 bases lying between them. CDR3 length: 14 amino acids. The CDR3: CASTRAGDTGELFF. The CDR3 DNA reads TGTGCCAGCACCCGTGCAGGGGACACCGGGGAGCTGTTTTTT. The whole variable domain, filled in from reference TRBV9 and TRBJ2-2, reads DSGVTQTPKHLITATGQRVTLRCSPRSGDLSVYWYQQSLDQGLQFLIQYYNGEERAKGNILERFSAQQFPDLHSELNLSSLELGDSALYFCASTRAGDTGELFFGEGSRLTVL.

This rearrangement joins TRBV7-2 to TRBJ1-2; TRBD1 agrees at 8 bases. The CDR3 is made up of 17 amino acids. The V and J ends lost 0 bases and 3 bases, in that order; junction bases with no gene match: 9. Germline assignment: CDR1 SGHTA and CDR2 FQGNSA. The CDR3 here is CASSLAPLTGAHYGYTF. CDR3 in DNA: TGTGCCAGCAGCTTAGCCCCTCTGACAGGGGCTCACTATGGCTACACCTTC.

In nucleotides, the CDR3 is TGTGCCAGCAGCTTAGTGAGGACTAGCACAGATACGCAGTATTTT. Its protein product is CASSLVRTSTDTQYF. The chain employs TRBV7-9 and TRBJ2-3; perhaps TRBD2 as D (5 bases). V was pared by 1 base and J by 0 bases, with 8 bases between. CDR1 is SEHNR, CDR2 FQNEAQ, per germline (reference sequence). The CDR3 runs to 15 residues. The full variable domain, its missing parts supplied by reference TRBV7-9 and TRBJ2-3, is DTGVSQNPRHKITKRGQNVTFRCDPISEHNRLYWYRQTLGQGPEFLTYFQNEAQLEKSRLLSDRFSAERPKGSFSTLEIQRTEQGDSAMYLCASSLVRTSTDTQYFGPGTRLTVL.

The chain has TRBV6-1 and TRBJ2-2; 12 nucleotides match TRBD2. Per the germline V gene, CDR1 is MNHNS and CDR2 is SASEGT. V lost 10 bases and J lost 5; bases outside the gene matches: 8. The CDR3 sequence is 15 residues long. The CDR3 reads CATTSGRLGTGELFF. CDR3 nucleotides: TGTGCCACGACTAGCGGGAGATTGGGGACCGGGGAGCTGTTTTTT.

CDR3 amino acids: CASSYGRYTEAFF. The CDR3 region has the DNA TGTGCCAGCAGTTACGGTCGGTACACTGAAGCTTTCTTT. The chain is built from TRBV6-5 and TRBJ1-1, with D hard to call. Per germline, CDR1 MNHEY and CDR2 SVGAGI. The length of the CDR3 is 13 residues. The germline V and J ends were trimmed by 2 bases and 3 bases, with 7 bases remaining between them.

The CDR3 region is CASSLSRQGYYQPQHF. CDR3 DNA sequence: TGTGCCAGCAGCTTGTCGAGACAGGGATACTATCAGCCCCAGCATTTT. The chain uses TRBV2 and TRBJ1-5, with 7 bases matching TRBD1. The V segment lost 6 bases and the J segment 5 bases; nucleotides outside the gene matches: 13. Germline CDR1 and CDR2: SNHLY and FYNNEI. The CDR3 has 16 residues.

In DNA form, the CDR3 reads TGTGCCAGCAGTGTGGGGGGTCTGTCCGCGAATGGCTACACCTTC. Protein sequence: CASSVGGLSANGYTF. The rearrangement joins TRBV6-6 to TRBJ1-2, with D perhaps TRBD1 (5 bases). V shed 5 bases and J shed 6 bases, with 19 bases lying between them. From germline, CDR1 is MNHNY and CDR2 SVGAGI (reference sequence). This CDR3 is 15 amino acids long.

The chain uses TRBV7-9 and TRBJ2-3, with 11 bases identical to TRBD2. The germline V gene has CDR1 SEHNR and CDR2 FQNEAQ (reference sequence). The CDR3 is 15 residues long. V dropped 5 bases and J dropped 3; count of bases not matched to a gene: 4. The CDR3 DNA reads as TGTGCCAGCAGCCTTAGCGGGAGGGAGACAGATACGCAGTATTTT. It yields the protein CASSLSGRETDTQYF. The variable domain in full, completed from reference TRBV7-9 and TRBJ2-3, reads DTGVSQNPRHKITKRGQNVTFRCDPISEHNRLYWYRQTLGQGPEFLTYFQNEAQLEKSRLLSDRFSAERPKGSFSTLEIQRTEQGDSAMYLCASSLSGRETDTQYFGPGTRLTVL.

V gene TRBV5-1 combines with J gene TRBJ1-2; tentatively, D is TRBD1 (6 bases). Germline V lookup: CDR1 SGHRS, CDR2 YFSETQ. The CDR3 is 13 amino acids. Trimming pared 7 bases from V and 10 bases from J, leaving 20 bases between. CDR3 sequence: CASGEQGAEDYTF. The CDR3 region has the DNA TGCGCCAGCGGCGAACAGGGCGCGGAGGACTACACCTTC. Together with reference TRBV5-1 and TRBJ1-2, the CDR3 gives the full variable domain: KAGVTQTPRYLIKTRGQQVTLSCSPISGHRSVSWYQQTPGQGLQFLFEYFSETQRNKGNFPGRFSGRQFSNSRSEMNVSTLELGDSALYLCASGEQGAEDYTFGSGTRLTVV.

The V gene is TRBV5-6, the J gene TRBJ2-7; the D gene is possibly TRBD2 (5 bases). The V gene lost 5 bases and the J gene lost 0 bases, with 15 bases spanning the gap. Germline CDR1 is SGHDT and CDR2 is YYEEEE. This CDR3 comprises 15 residues. Here the CDR3 DNA reads TGTGCCAGCAGACGATGGGGTGGGAGCTCCTACGAGCAGTACTTC. Translation: CASRRWGGSSYEQYF.

V gene TRBV19 combines with J gene TRBJ1-2; D is possibly TRBD1 (5 bases). This CDR3 spans 16 amino acids. The V and J ends lost 5 bases and 2 bases respectively, with 18 bases between them. Germline CDR1 and CDR2: LNHDA and SQIVND (reference sequence). CDR3 sequence: CASSAPPGPVNYGYTF. CDR3 coding DNA: TGTGCCAGTAGTGCACCACCGGGACCGGTGAACTATGGCTACACCTTC.

The chain combines TRBV9 with TRBJ2-5, with D perhaps TRBD2 (7 bases). From germline, CDR1 is SGDLS and CDR2 YYNGEE. V was shortened by 6 bases and J by 2 bases, with 17 bases between the two germline ends. There are 15 residues in the CDR3. CDR3 protein: CASNGGSGTQETQYF. DNA of the CDR3: TGTGCCAGCAACGGGGGGAGCGGGACACAAGAGACCCAGTACTTC.

The chain has TRBV27 and TRBJ2-1; D gene ambiguous. The germline gives CDR1 MNHEY, CDR2 SMNVEV (reference sequence). Trimming pared 0 bases from V and 4 bases from J, leaving 4 bases between. The CDR3 runs to 13 residues. The DNA for the CDR3 is TGTGCCAGCAGTTTATCCGCTTACAATGAGCAGTTCTTC. Amino acids: CASSLSAYNEQFF.

CDR3 amino acids: CASPVDPRVQGTGELFF. The CDR3 region has the DNA TGTGCCAGCCCCGTAGACCCCCGGGTCCAGGGCACCGGGGAGCTGTTTTTT. V and J are TRBV7-9 and TRBJ2-2; TRBD1 is a possible D gene (5 bases). V was trimmed by 8 bases and J by 4 bases, leaving 23 bases between them. Germline values: CDR1 SEHNR, CDR2 FQNEAQ (reference sequence). The CDR3 runs 17 residues.

The J gene is TRBJ1-2, the V gene TRBV4-1; 8 nucleotides agree with TRBD1. Germline-derived CDR1 and CDR2 are MGHRA and YSYEKL. Trimming took 4 bases from V and 2 from J; bases not matched to a gene: 9. CDR3 length equals 16 residues. The DNA of the CDR3 is TGCGCCAGCAGCCTCGGGGGGACAGGAAGGAACTATGGCTACACCTTC. Protein product: CASSLGGTGRNYGYTF.

The chain has TRBV9 and TRBJ2-7; possible D gene TRBD2, 5 bases. CDR3 size: 13 residues. Trimming stripped 4 bases from V and 3 bases from J, with 11 bases between. Germline assignment: CDR1 SGDLS and CDR2 YYNGEE. The CDR3 spells CASSPSGDYEQYF. CDR3 nucleotides: TGTGCCAGCAGCCCCTCCGGGGACTACGAGCAGTACTTC. Full variable domain (rest looked up from reference TRBV9 and TRBJ2-7): DSGVTQTPKHLITATGQRVTLRCSPRSGDLSVYWYQQSLDQGLQFLIQYYNGEERAKGNILERFSAQQFPDLHSELNLSSLELGDSALYFCASSPSGDYEQYFGPGTRLTVT.

The rearrangement uses TRBV28 and TRBJ2-5; a weak D match, TRBD2 (5 bases). Germline-derived CDR1 and CDR2 are MDHEN and SYDVKM. The CDR3 is 14 residues long. Trimming shortened V by 3 bases and J by 5 bases, and 13 bases separated the two germline ends. In DNA, the CDR3 is TGTGCCAGCAGTTTTTCGGGGTTGTGGGAGACCCAGTACTTC. Residues: CASSFSGLWETQYF.

The V gene is TRBV5-1, the J gene TRBJ1-2; unclear D gene. CDR1 SGHRS and CDR2 YFSETQ come from the germline V gene. Trimming took off 0 bases at V and 0 bases at J, with 9 bases between the two ends. The CDR3 extends over 15 amino acids. DNA for the CDR3: TGCGCCAGCAGCTTGGAGGCAGGAGCTAACTATGGCTACACCTTC. Translated, it gives CASSLEAGANYGYTF.

The rearrangement uses TRBV6-1 and TRBJ1-2; D is undetermined. Germline values: CDR1 MNHNS, CDR2 SASEGT. The CDR3 has 11 amino acids. With 8 bases removed from V and 3 bases from J, the gap between germline ends came to 7 bases. The CDR3 sequence: CASGDYYGYTF. The CDR3 nucleotides read TGTGCCAGCGGGGATTACTATGGCTACACCTTC.

The chain uses TRBV2 and TRBJ2-3, with 9 bases identical to TRBD2. The CDR3 contains 15 residues. With 4 bases clipped from V and 3 bases from J, the junction kept 5 bases outside the gene matches. The germline V gene encodes CDR1 SNHLY and CDR2 FYNNEI. CDR3: CASSAPSGNTDTQYF. CDR3 coding DNA: TGTGCCAGCAGTGCCCCTAGCGGGAATACAGATACGCAGTATTTT. Drawing the rest from reference TRBV2 and TRBJ2-3, the complete variable domain is EPEVTQTPSHQVTQMGQEVILRCVPISNHLYFYWYRQILGQKVEFLVSFYNNEISEKSEIFDDQFSVERPDGSNFTLKIRSTKLEDSAMYFCASSAPSGNTDTQYFGPGTRLTVL.